These 29 T cell receptor beta chains were all obtained from the same sample, sequenced in a study of blood T cells in healthy people across ages. Primers used in a second PCR of about 6 to 12 cycles were a sample-barcoded 5' primer and a J-beta primer mix. MiXCR was run by TCRdb on the 5' RACE reads, yielding one entry per CDR3 protein. The table lists hundreds of thousands of distinct CDR3 sequences, approximately 55% of them singletons. Material for sequencing was blood. These receptors were collected from a man aged 80 or over in good health.

The gene calls are TRBV28 and TRBJ1-4; 8 bases match TRBD1. Germline V gives CDR1 MDHEN, CDR2 SYDVKM. CDR3 length: 15 residues. Trimming at V came to 10 bases and at J to 7 bases, leaving 14 bases not matched to a gene. This CDR3 reads CATTNAQGAGEKLFF. As DNA, the CDR3 is TGTGCCACCACCAACGCCCAGGGGGCCGGTGAAAAACTGTTTTTT.

The J gene is TRBJ2-5, the V gene TRBV12-3 or TRBV12-4, with no clear D. CDR3 length: 13 residues. V was trimmed by 8 bases and J by 4 bases, leaving 14 bases between them. CDR3 residues: CASGADKGETQYF. DNA for the CDR3: TGTGCCAGCGGTGCTGACAAGGGAGAGACCCAGTACTTC.

V is TRBV11-2 and J is TRBJ2-7; D could derive from TRBD1 or TRBD2 (5 bases each). Trimming removed 1 base from V and 3 bases from J, with 10 bases in between. CDR1 is SGHAT, CDR2 FQNNGV, per germline. The CDR3 runs to 14 residues. As DNA, the CDR3 is TGTGCCAGCAGCTTAGTGGGGGTAGGCTACGAGCAGTACTTC. It encodes CASSLVGVGYEQYF.

This chain joins TRBV6-5 and TRBJ2-2, with D perhaps being TRBD1 or TRBD2 (7 bases each). The CDR3 runs 13 residues. Looked up from germline, CDR1 is MNHEY and CDR2 is SVGAGI. Trimming cost V 4 bases and J 14 bases, with 17 bases left between them. The CDR3, as DNA: TGTGCCAGCAGTTCCGTTGACAGGGAGGGACTGTTTTTT. Amino acids: CASSSVDREGLFF.

V and J are TRBV20-1 and TRBJ2-3, with 9 bases aligning to TRBD2. Germline trimming cut 5 bases from V and 0 bases from J; bases unmatched to any gene: 12. This CDR3 contains 17 residues. Germline-derived CDR1 and CDR2 are DFQATT and SNEGSKA (reference sequence). Written as DNA, the CDR3 is TGCAGTGCTTTCCGAGCTGAGACTAGCGGCAGCACAGATACGCAGTATTTT. Amino acids: CSAFRAETSGSTDTQYF.

V gene TRBV7-2 combines with J gene TRBJ2-6, with a possible D match to TRBD2 (5 bases). This CDR3 contains 17 residues. V was trimmed by 7 bases and J by 0 bases, leaving 16 bases between them. The V gene's germline CDR1 is SGHTA and CDR2 FQGNSA. CDR3 sequence reads: CASTPLGGGSGANVLTF. As DNA, the CDR3 is TGTGCCAGCACGCCTTTGGGCGGAGGCTCTGGGGCCAACGTCCTGACTTTC.

The rearrangement uses TRBV6-1 and TRBJ2-1; TRBD1 matches at 10 bases. Germline V gene lookup returns CDR1 MNHNS and CDR2 SASEGT. The V and J ends lost 6 bases and 7 bases, in that order; junction bases with no gene match: 6. The length of the CDR3 is 14 residues. The DNA for the CDR3 is TGTGCCAGCAGAAGACAGGGGGCTAAGAATGAGCAGTTCTTC. The encoded protein is CASRRQGAKNEQFF.

In its sample, this clonotype was seen a few times. This chain links TRBV29-1 with TRBJ2-7, with 7 bases matching TRBD1. The CDR3 has 11 residues. V was clipped by 7 bases and J by 6 bases; unmatched bases: 6. Germline loops: CDR1 SQVTM, CDR2 ANQGSEA. The CDR3 protein is CSAHRGREQYF. CDR3 nucleotides: TGCAGCGCGCACAGGGGACGCGAGCAGTACTTC.

The chain employs TRBV20-1 and TRBJ2-5, with D possibly matching TRBD1 (5 bases). CDR3 length: 14 amino acids. Per the germline V gene, CDR1 is DFQATT and CDR2 is SNEGSKA (reference sequence). V was cut by 5 bases and J by 11 bases, with 24 bases left in between. CDR3: CSAVDKGPSNEQYF. The CDR3, as DNA: TGCAGTGCTGTGGACAAGGGCCCCTCCAATGAGCAGTACTTC.

This clonotype was seen once. V is TRBV28 and J is TRBJ2-1; no definite D call. Looked up from germline, CDR1 is MDHEN and CDR2 is SYDVKM. The V gene lost 4 bases and the J gene lost 12 bases, with 4 bases spanning the gap. The CDR3 length is 9 residues. CDR3 nucleotides: TGTGCCAGCAGTTGGGGGCAGTTCTTC. Its protein product is CASSWGQFF.

The chain joins TRBV12-3 or TRBV12-4 to TRBJ2-2, with no clear D. Deletions cut 3 bases from V and 3 bases from J, with 5 bases between. The CDR3 extends over 13 amino acids. CDR3 DNA: TGTGCCAGCAGTTTGACGGACACCGGGGAGCTGTTTTTT. As protein: CASSLTDTGELFF.

The genes are TRBV20-1 and TRBJ1-2; D unresolved. This CDR3 contains 12 residues. Looked up from germline, CDR1 is DFQATT and CDR2 is SNEGSKA (reference sequence). V lost 0 bases and J lost 13, with 15 bases in between. The CDR3 DNA follows: TGCAGTGCTAGAGATTCCCCGGCACAGAGCACCTTC. It is translated as CSARDSPAQSTF.

The chain carries TRBV12-3 or TRBV12-4 and TRBJ2-1; 8 bases map to TRBD2. CDR3 size: 19 residues. The CDR3 DNA reads as TGTGTCTGCAGTTTCCGGGGGGGGAGGTTTGGAAGCTCCTACAATGAGCAGTTCTTC. It codes for CVCSFRGGRFGSSYNEQFF.

The rearrangement uses TRBV2 and TRBJ2-6; D might be TRBD2 (6 bases). The CDR3 extends over 15 amino acids. Trimming took off 8 bases at V and 1 base at J, with 12 bases between the two ends. Germline CDR1 is SNHLY and CDR2 is FYNNEI. Here the CDR3 DNA reads TGTGCCAGCCAAAATGCGGGGTCTGGGGCCAACGTCCTGACTTTC. Encoded protein: CASQNAGSGANVLTF.

This sequence joins TRBV27 and TRBJ2-5; 10 nucleotides agree with TRBD2. The DNA end favors TRBJ2-7, so the J call may be wrong. This CDR3 is 13 amino acids long. Germline V gene sequence: CDR1 MNHEY, CDR2 SMNVEV (reference sequence). The CDR3: CASRTSGRAEQYF. The CDR3, as DNA: TGTGCCAGCAGAACCAGCGGGAGGGCCGAGCAGTACTTC.

V and J are TRBV11-3 and TRBJ2-7; D perhaps matches TRBD2 (5 bases). CDR1 is SGHNT and CDR2 is YENEEA in the germline V gene. V was pared by 2 bases and J by 7 bases, with 15 bases between. This CDR3 is built from 14 residues. The CDR3 loop reads CASSLSRTGDEQYF. The DNA for the CDR3 is TGTGCCAGCAGCTTATCGAGGACCGGGGATGAGCAGTACTTC.

This clonotype has a handful of counts. V and J are TRBV6-6 and TRBJ1-5; the D gene is possibly TRBD1 (5 bases). The germline V gene has CDR1 MNHNY and CDR2 SVGAGI (reference sequence). The germline V and J ends were trimmed by 2 bases and 3 bases, with 11 bases remaining between them. The CDR3 runs 15 residues. Written as DNA, the CDR3 is TGTGCCAGCAGTTACCTCCGGGGGGTCAATCAGCCCCAGCATTTT. Translated: CASSYLRGVNQPQHF.

The chain recombines TRBV6-5 with TRBJ2-7; TRBD1 might be the D (6 bases). The CDR3 spans 14 residues. Looked up from germline, CDR1 is MNHEY and CDR2 is SVGAGI. Trimming took off 6 bases at V and 2 bases at J, with 14 bases between the two ends. CDR3 coding DNA: TGTGCCAGCAGAAGGGGGACGGCCACCTACGAGCAGTACTTC. Encoded protein: CASRRGTATYEQYF.

The chain recombines TRBV29-1 with TRBJ2-3, with 11 bases that match TRBD2. Germline V lookup: CDR1 SQVTM, CDR2 ANQGSEA. V lost 5 bases, J lost 5 bases, and 3 bases stayed unmatched. This CDR3 has 13 amino acids. The CDR3 protein is CSVYGLAGDTQYF. CDR3 coding DNA: TGCAGCGTTTACGGACTAGCGGGAGATACGCAGTATTTT.

The genes are TRBV10-3 and TRBJ2-2; D may correspond to TRBD1 or TRBD2 (5 bases each). CDR1 and CDR2 (germline): ENHRY, SYGVKD. This CDR3 comprises 16 residues. V dropped 0 bases and J dropped 6 bases, with 14 bases sitting between them. CDR3: CAISESRGGRAGELFF. The CDR3 coding sequence is TGTGCCATCAGTGAGTCGAGGGGTGGAAGGGCCGGGGAGCTGTTTTTT.

This clonotype was observed a few times. The chain uses TRBV29-1 and TRBJ1-1, with 7 bases matching TRBD1. Germline assignment: CDR1 SQVTM and CDR2 ANQGSEA. Trimming at V came to 3 bases and at J to 0 bases, leaving 4 bases not matched to a gene. The CDR3 consists of 14 residues. The CDR3 is CSVDLTGMNTEAFF. The CDR3, as DNA: TGCAGCGTTGATCTGACAGGGATGAACACTGAAGCTTTCTTT.

This clonotype was observed a few times. The J gene is TRBJ2-7, the V gene TRBV7-2; tentatively, D is TRBD1 (6 bases). The CDR3 loop spans 14 amino acids. Germline CDR1 is SGHTA and CDR2 is FQGNSA. V was pared by 4 bases and J by 2 bases, with 12 bases between. CDR3 loop: CASSSQGLTYEQYF. CDR3 nucleotides: TGTGCCAGCAGCTCCCAGGGGTTGACCTACGAGCAGTACTTC.

In its sample, this clonotype was seen a few times. CDR3 protein: CSATVGGNEQYF. For the CDR3, the DNA is TGCAGTGCTACGGTGGGGGGAAACGAGCAGTACTTC. V is TRBV20-1 and J is TRBJ2-4; maybe TRBD2 (6 bases). Matching the DNA end better, TRBJ2-7 makes the J call doubtful. This CDR3 comprises 12 residues. Germline V gene data show CDR1 as DFQATT and CDR2 as SNEGSKA (reference sequence).

The chain joins TRBV11-3 to TRBJ2-1; 10 nucleotides line up with TRBD2. The ends lost 5 bases at V and 4 bases at J; junction bases unmatched: 5. This CDR3 comprises 15 residues. CDR1 and CDR2 (germline): SGHNT, YENEEA. CDR3 DNA: TGTGCCAGCAGCCTATGGACTAGCGGTTACAATGAGCAGTTCTTC. Amino acids: CASSLWTSGYNEQFF.

This clonotype appeared a few times. The chain is built from TRBV28 and TRBJ2-5, with D perhaps TRBD2 (6 bases). Trimming left V 4 bases short and J 1 base short, with 13 bases between. The CDR3 has 15 residues. CDR1 and CDR2 from the germline V gene are MDHEN and SYDVKM. CDR3 sequence: CASSSASGSQETQYF. CDR3 DNA sequence: TGTGCCAGCAGTTCCGCCAGCGGGTCCCAAGAGACCCAGTACTTC.

J is TRBJ2-7 and V is TRBV24-1, with 8 bases matching TRBD2. V lost 2 bases and J lost 3; bases outside the gene matches: 8. The CDR3 is 16 amino acids. Germline V gene lookup returns CDR1 KGHDR and CDR2 SFDVKD. In DNA form, the CDR3 reads TGTGCCACCAGTGATTCCTCCCGGGCGGGAGGCTACGAGCAGTACTTC. Protein sequence: CATSDSSRAGGYEQYF.

The genes are TRBV10-3 and TRBJ2-7; D may be TRBD1 (5 bases). Germline lookup yields CDR1 ENHRY and CDR2 SYGVKD. This CDR3 has 15 amino acids. V lost 3 bases, J lost 5 bases, and 17 bases lay in between. This CDR3 reads CAISEVGVGKDEQYF. In DNA, the CDR3 is TGTGCCATCAGTGAAGTAGGGGTGGGAAAAGACGAGCAGTACTTC.

Concerning this clonotype itself: The junction and the germline gene differ at one end; a read error may be behind it. The genes are TRBV15 and TRBJ2-3; 9 bases are shared with TRBD1. The CDR3 contains 14 residues. Germline V CDR1 and CDR2: LNHNV, YYDKDF (reference sequence). CDR3 bases: TGTGCCACCAGCAGAGGGTCGAGGACAGGGGCCGTGGATTTT. Translation gives CATSRGSRTGAVDF.

The rearrangement joins TRBV30 to TRBJ1-2, with D hard to call. The CDR3 is 12 amino acids. V dropped 4 bases and J dropped 4 bases, with 10 bases sitting between them. CDR1 and CDR2 (germline): GTSNPN, SVGIG (reference sequence). The CDR3 reads CAWKVRSYGYTF. The CDR3 DNA is TGTGCCTGGAAGGTCCGCAGCTATGGCTACACCTTC.